This T cell receptor beta chain originates from a study of T-cell reconstitution after alpha-beta-depleted transplantation in children. Preparing the TCRbeta library involved the use of unique molecular identifiers. TCRdb independently ran MiXCR on the PCR reads; one entry per CDR3 protein. The sample consists of 40,000 to 60,000 distinct CDR3 sequences, about a tenth of them appearing once. In its sample, this clonotype was seen a few times. Its matching antigen is unknown. Findings of the study overall: Day-60 TCRbeta diversity that was high in some patients was derived from surviving recipient T cells and thymic progenitors. Counts and diversity of T cells one year after transplant came mostly from newly produced T cells. In patients about two months after transplant, alpha-beta T cells reportedly arose from several hundred expanded graft clones.

The source was PBMCs, mostly from graft donor cells, collected 60 days after TCRalphabeta/CD19-depleted stem cell transplant. The clonotype originates from a male patient under 10 years old who had a stem cell transplant for chronic granulomatous disease, so the T cells may come from the graft donor.

CDR3 loop: CSARDLMNRHGVVVNQPQHF. The CDR3 DNA reads TGCAGTGCTAGAGATCTCATGAATCGACACGGGGTCGTCGTTAATCAGCCCCAGCATTTT. The chain is built from TRBV20-1 and TRBJ1-5; D is uncertain. V shed 0 bases and J shed 4 bases, with 28 bases lying between them. CDR3 size: 20 residues. The germline gives CDR1 DFQATT, CDR2 SNEGSKA (reference sequence).